Listed below are T cell receptor beta chains from one sample, sequenced in a study of blood T cell repertoires in COVID-19. Only in-frame clones appear in the TCRdb table, and some are missing; sequencing was by immunoSEQ multiplex PCR. The sample has a few hundred thousand clones; around four fifths are singletons. The sequenced material came from peripheral blood. The receptors derive from a woman in her fifties or sixties with acute or convalescent COVID-19. CDR3s include the opening cysteine and the closing phenylalanine or tryptophan. The D gene is left open where the match is weak. Rows give clone size only sometimes, using once, few, many, or a class for an expanded clone.

abundance	v_gene	j_gene	d_gene	CDR3aa	CDR3nt
few	TRBV15	TRBJ1-2	TRBD1	CATDLSGTASRGYTF	TGTGCCACCGATTTATCTGGGACAGCATCTAGGGGCTACACCTTC
NA	TRBV6-2/TRBV6-3	TRBJ1-5	TRBD1	CASSYVRTGRNQPQHF	TGTGCCAGCAGTTACGTTAGGACAGGGCGCAATCAGCCCCAGCATTTT
NA	TRBV27	TRBJ2-5	TRBD2	CASSSITSGQETQYF	TGTGCCAGCAGTTCAATAACTAGCGGGCAAGAGACCCAGTACTTC
few	TRBV5-1	TRBJ2-2	TRBD2	CASCDTGLADTGELFF	TGCGCCAGCTGCGACACGGGACTAGCGGACACCGGGGAGCTGTTTTTT
NA	TRBV30	TRBJ1-4	NA	CAWLGAGTFDEKLFF	TGTGCCTGGTTAGGAGCTGGGACTTTCGACGAAAAACTGTTTTTT
few	TRBV27	TRBJ2-5	TRBD2	CASSLAGGPQETQYF	TGTGCCAGCAGTTTGGCGGGAGGGCCGCAAGAGACCCAGTACTTC
NA	TRBV24-1	TRBJ2-2	NA	CATSQDKGDTGELFF	TGTGCCACCAGCCAGGACAAGGGGGACACCGGGGAGCTGTTTTTT
NA	TRBV6-5	TRBJ1-1	NA	CASIGGTRGTEAFF	TGTGCCAGCATCGGAGGGACGCGGGGGACTGAAGCTTTCTTT
NA	TRBV28	TRBJ1-2	TRBD1	CASSFDRGSIGYTF	TGTGCCAGCAGTTTCGACAGGGGCAGTATTGGCTACACCTTC
NA	TRBV27	TRBJ2-5	TRBD1	CASSRTGMLETQYF	TGTGCCAGCAGTAGGACAGGGATGCTAGAGACCCAGTACTTC
NA	TRBV27	TRBJ1-6	NA	CASSSGKDPYNSPLHF	TGTGCCAGCAGTTCAGGGAAGGACCCTTATAATTCACCCCTCCACTTT
few	TRBV4-1	TRBJ1-6	NA	CASSQEGGGNSPLHF	TGCGCCAGCAGCCAAGAGGGAGGGGGTAATTCACCCCTCCACTTT
once	TRBV19	TRBJ1-2	TRBD1	CASRTDRGRVANYGYTF	TGTGCCAGTAGGACGGACAGGGGGCGAGTGGCTAACTATGGCTACACCTTC
NA	TRBV6-2/TRBV6-3	TRBJ1-2	TRBD1	CASSWGQGTANYGYTF	TGTGCCAGCAGTTGGGGACAGGGGACAGCTAACTATGGCTACACCTTC
NA	TRBV7-9	TRBJ1-1	TRBD1	CASSLGGTVTEAFF	TGTGCCAGCAGCCTAGGGGGGACAGTGACTGAAGCTTTCTTT
NA	TRBV6-5	TRBJ1-1	NA	CASSYSNTQNTEAFF	TGTGCCAGCAGTTACTCGAACACGCAAAACACTGAAGCTTTCTTT
few	TRBV30	TRBJ1-5	NA	CAWSAIGGGNQPQHF	TGTGCCTGGAGCGCGATAGGGGGAGGCAATCAGCCCCAGCATTTT
NA	TRBV18	TRBJ1-5	NA	CASSPSGTSNQPQHF	TGTGCCAGCTCACCCTCCGGGACAAGCAATCAGCCCCAGCATTTT
NA	TRBV5-4	TRBJ1-1	NA	CASSQGKMNTEAFF	TGTGCCAGCAGCCAGGGCAAGATGAACACTGAAGCTTTCTTT
NA	TRBV5-6	TRBJ1-2	TRBD1	CASSLEGGPRHTF	TGTGCCAGCAGCTTGGAAGGGGGCCCCAGACACACCTTC
NA	TRBV18	TRBJ1-5	NA	CASSQGLNQPQHF	TGTGCCAGCTCCCAGGGGTTAAATCAGCCCCAGCATTTT
NA	TRBV7-2	TRBJ2-1	TRBD2	CASRRAGGNEQFF	TGTGCCAGCAGGAGGGCGGGAGGGAATGAGCAGTTCTTC
few	TRBV19	TRBJ2-2	NA	CASRWGLNTGELFF	TGTGCCAGCCGATGGGGGCTTAACACCGGGGAGCTGTTTTTT
NA	TRBV6-5	TRBJ2-1	TRBD1	CASIDPGGSEQFF	TGTGCCAGCATCGATCCAGGGGGCAGTGAGCAGTTCTTC
NA	TRBV15	TRBJ2-1	TRBD2	CATSSRLAGGAFYEQFF	TGTGCCACCAGCTCAAGACTAGCGGGAGGGGCATTCTATGAGCAGTTCTTC
NA	TRBV20-1	TRBJ1-3	TRBD1	CSASAGQPSGNTIYF	TGCAGTGCTAGTGCGGGACAGCCCTCTGGAAACACCATATATTTT
few	TRBV13	TRBJ2-6	TRBD1	CASSLDGTGVSGANVLTF	TGTGCCAGCAGCTTAGACGGGACAGGGGTGTCTGGGGCCAACGTCCTGACTTTC
NA	TRBV5-1	TRBJ2-3	NA	CASSPGGRMGTQYF	TGCGCCAGCAGCCCCGGGGGGCGCATGGGTACGCAGTATTTT
NA	TRBV4-3	TRBJ2-1	TRBD1	CASSLQWGQGTYNEQFF	TGCGCCAGCAGCCTACAGTGGGGACAGGGTACCTACAATGAGCAGTTCTTC